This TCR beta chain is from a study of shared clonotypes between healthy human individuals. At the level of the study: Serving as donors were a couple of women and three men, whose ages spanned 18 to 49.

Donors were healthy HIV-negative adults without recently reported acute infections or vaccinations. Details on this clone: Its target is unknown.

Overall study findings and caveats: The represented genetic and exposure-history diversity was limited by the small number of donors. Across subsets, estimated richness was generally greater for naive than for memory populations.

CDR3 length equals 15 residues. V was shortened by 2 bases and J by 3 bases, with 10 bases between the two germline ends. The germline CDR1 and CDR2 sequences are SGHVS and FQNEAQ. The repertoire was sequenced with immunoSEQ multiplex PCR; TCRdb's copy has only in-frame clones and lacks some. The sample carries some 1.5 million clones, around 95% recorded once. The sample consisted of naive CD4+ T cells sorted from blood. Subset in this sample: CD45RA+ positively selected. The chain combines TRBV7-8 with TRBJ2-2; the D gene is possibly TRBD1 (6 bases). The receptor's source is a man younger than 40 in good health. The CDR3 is CASSLKQGDTGELFF. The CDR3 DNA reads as TGTGCCAGCAGCTTAAAACAGGGAGACACCGGGGAGCTGTTTTTT.